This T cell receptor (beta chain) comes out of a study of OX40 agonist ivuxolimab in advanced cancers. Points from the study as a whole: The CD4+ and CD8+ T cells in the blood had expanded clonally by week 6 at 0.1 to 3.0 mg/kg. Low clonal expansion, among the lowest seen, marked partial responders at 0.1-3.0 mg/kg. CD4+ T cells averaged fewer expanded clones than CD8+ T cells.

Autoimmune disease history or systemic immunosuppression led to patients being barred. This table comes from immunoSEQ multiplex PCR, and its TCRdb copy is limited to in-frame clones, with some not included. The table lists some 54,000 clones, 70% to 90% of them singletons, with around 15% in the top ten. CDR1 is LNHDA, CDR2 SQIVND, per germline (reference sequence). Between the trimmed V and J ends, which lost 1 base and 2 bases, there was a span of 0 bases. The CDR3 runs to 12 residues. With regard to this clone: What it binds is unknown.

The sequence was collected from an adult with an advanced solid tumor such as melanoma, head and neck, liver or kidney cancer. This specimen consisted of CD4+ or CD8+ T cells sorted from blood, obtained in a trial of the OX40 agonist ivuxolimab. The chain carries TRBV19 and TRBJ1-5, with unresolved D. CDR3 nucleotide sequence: TGTGCCAGTAGTATAGGCAATCAGCCCCAGCATTTT. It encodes CASSIGNQPQHF.